Presented here are 8 T cell receptor beta chains from one specimen sequenced in a study of T cell repertoires in cytomegalovirus infection. These receptors have no identified antigens. TCRdb re-derived calls from the reads in MiXCR, one entry per CDR3 protein. The sample has 650,000 to 900,000 distinct CDR3 sequences; less than 35% are singletons. The source was cultured CD8+ T cells from PBMCs, collected from culture after CMV antigen stimulation. These receptors originate from a human donor in good health (CMV status not recorded). Some clones in this sample may be carry-over from other donors' samples.

The chain has TRBV12-3 or TRBV12-4 and TRBJ1-1; D unclear. Trimming took 4 bases from V and 0 from J, leaving 9 bases between them. The CDR3 covers 14 residues. The CDR3 reads CASSSDPMNTEAFF. The CDR3, as DNA: TGTGCCAGCAGTTCCGATCCGATGAACACTGAAGCTTTCTTT.

Only one count was recorded for this clonotype. A much larger clone differs from this one at a single base, so this may be a read error. The chain joins TRBV7-2 to TRBJ2-3, with D possibly TRBD2 on 5 matching bases. This CDR3 is built from 16 residues. Looked up from germline, CDR1 is SGHTA and CDR2 is FQGNSA. The ends were cut back, 1 base at V and 2 bases at J, with 13 bases in the middle. The DNA for the CDR3 is TGTGCCAGCAGCTTAGAACTAGTGGGGATCACAGATACGCAGTATTTT. Its translation is CASSLELVGITDTQYF.

CDR3 nucleotides: TGTGCCAGCGAGCACGGCAACTATGGCTACACCTTC. Translated: CASEHGNYGYTF. The V call is TRBV6-2 or TRBV6-3, the J call TRBJ1-2; D gene unclear. CDR1 is MNHEY, CDR2 SVGEGT, per germline. The CDR3 length is 12 residues. Trimming removed 8 bases from V and 2 bases from J, with 9 bases in between.

This clonotype was seen once. V is TRBV7-2 and J is TRBJ2-5; D is unresolved. CDR3 size: 17 residues. Germline lookup yields CDR1 SGHTA and CDR2 FQGNSA. V lost 4 bases and J lost 7, with 25 bases in between. The CDR3 DNA is TGTGCCAGCAGCTCCCAAAGGCCTGGGTTACGTATTGGGACCCAGTACTTC. The encoded protein is CASSSQRPGLRIGTQYF.

The V gene is TRBV11-2, the J gene TRBJ1-1, with D perhaps matching TRBD1 (6 bases). This CDR3 region has 17 residues. Germline V lookup: CDR1 SGHAT, CDR2 FQNNGV. Trimming took off 0 bases at V and 6 bases at J, with 20 bases between the two ends. As DNA, the CDR3 is TGTGCCAGCAGCTTAGACGGGTGGGGGGGCCTCGCGGCTGAAGCTTTCTTT. It is translated as CASSLDGWGGLAAEAFF.

The chain links TRBV27 to TRBJ2-5; 9 bases are a match to TRBD1. The germline V gene encodes CDR1 MNHEY and CDR2 SMNVEV (reference sequence). This CDR3 has 15 amino acids. The ends lost 4 bases at V and 4 bases at J; junction bases unmatched: 7. The CDR3 sequence is CASSYYPGQGETQYF. The CDR3 DNA reads as TGTGCCAGCAGTTACTATCCGGGACAGGGAGAGACCCAGTACTTC.

This clonotype was found a few times. This rearrangement joins TRBV7-9 to TRBJ2-7; D not certain. Trimming left V 5 bases short and J 5 bases short, with 13 bases between. CDR3 length: 13 residues. Germline assignment: CDR1 SEHNR and CDR2 FQNEAQ (reference sequence). The CDR3 DNA reads TGTGCCAGCAGCGCGCCAGGTGGTCACGAGCAGTACGTC. It encodes CASSAPGGHEQYV.

This chain connects TRBV6-6 to TRBJ2-3; possible D gene TRBD2, 7 bases. Germline loops: CDR1 MNHNY, CDR2 SVGAGI (reference sequence). Trimming removed 7 bases from V and 5 bases from J, with 19 bases in between. This CDR3 has 15 amino acids. CDR3 loop: CASNVGGRAEDTQYF. CDR3 in DNA: TGTGCCAGCAATGTCGGGGGGCGGGCAGAAGATACGCAGTATTTT.